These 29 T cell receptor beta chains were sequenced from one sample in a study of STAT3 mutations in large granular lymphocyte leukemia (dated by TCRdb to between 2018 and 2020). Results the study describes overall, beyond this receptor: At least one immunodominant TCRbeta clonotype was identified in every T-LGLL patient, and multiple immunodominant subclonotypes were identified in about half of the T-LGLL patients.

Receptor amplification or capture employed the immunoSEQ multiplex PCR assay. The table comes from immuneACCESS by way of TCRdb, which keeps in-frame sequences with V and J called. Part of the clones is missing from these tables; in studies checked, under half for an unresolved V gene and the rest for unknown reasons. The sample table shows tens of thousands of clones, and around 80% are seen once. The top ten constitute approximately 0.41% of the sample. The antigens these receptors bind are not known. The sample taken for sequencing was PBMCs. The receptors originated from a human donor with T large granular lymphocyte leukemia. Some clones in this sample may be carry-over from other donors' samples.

The CDR3 DNA follows: TGTGCCAGCAGAACCCCGACGGGTCTTGAGACCCAGTACTTC. It encodes CASRTPTGLETQYF. The rearrangement links TRBV25-1 to TRBJ2-5; D unclear. The CDR3 consists of 14 residues. V was clipped by 6 bases and J by 5 bases, with 16 bases between them. Germline loops: CDR1 MGHDK, CDR2 SYGVNS.

The DNA for the CDR3 is TGTGCCAGCTCACCACGGGGAGATTTGGAGACCCAGTACTTC. Translation gives CASSPRGDLETQYF. V and J are TRBV18 and TRBJ2-5; tentatively, D is TRBD2 (5 bases). Trimming cost V 1 base and J 5 bases, with 11 bases left between them. This CDR3 is 14 amino acids long. Germline lookup yields CDR1 KGHSH and CDR2 LQKENI.

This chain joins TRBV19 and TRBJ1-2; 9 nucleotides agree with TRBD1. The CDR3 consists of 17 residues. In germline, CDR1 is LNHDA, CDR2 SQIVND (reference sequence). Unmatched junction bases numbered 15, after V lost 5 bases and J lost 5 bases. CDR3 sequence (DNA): TGTGCCAGTAGTGTGGGTTCCGGGACAGGGCGGCTATATGGCTACACCTTC. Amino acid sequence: CASSVGSGTGRLYGYTF.

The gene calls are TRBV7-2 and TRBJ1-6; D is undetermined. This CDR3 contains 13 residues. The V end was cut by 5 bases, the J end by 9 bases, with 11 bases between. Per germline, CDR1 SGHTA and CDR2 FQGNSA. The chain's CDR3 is CASSLLVSSPLHF. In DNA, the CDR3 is TGTGCCAGCAGCCTCCTGGTTAGTTCACCCCTCCACTTT. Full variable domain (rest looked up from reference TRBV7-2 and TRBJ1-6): GAGVSQSPSNKVTEKGKDVELRCDPISGHTALYWYRQSLGQGLEFLIYFQGNSAPDKSGLPSDRFSAERTGGSVSTLTIQRTQQEDSAVYLCASSLLVSSPLHFGNGTRLTVT.

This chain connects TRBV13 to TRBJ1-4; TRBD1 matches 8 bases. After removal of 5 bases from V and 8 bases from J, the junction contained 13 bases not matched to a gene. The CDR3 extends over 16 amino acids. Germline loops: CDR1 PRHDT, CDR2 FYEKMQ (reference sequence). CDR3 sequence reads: CASSPRGQEKLEKLFF. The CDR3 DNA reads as TGTGCCAGCAGCCCGCGGGGACAGGAAAAGTTAGAAAAACTGTTTTTT.

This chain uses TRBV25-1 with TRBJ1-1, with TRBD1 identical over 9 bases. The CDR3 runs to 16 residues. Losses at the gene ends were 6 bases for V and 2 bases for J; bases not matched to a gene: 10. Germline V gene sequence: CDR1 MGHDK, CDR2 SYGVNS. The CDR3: CASRRAGTGFNTEAFF. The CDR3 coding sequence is TGTGCCAGCAGGAGAGCGGGGACAGGGTTCAACACTGAAGCTTTCTTT.

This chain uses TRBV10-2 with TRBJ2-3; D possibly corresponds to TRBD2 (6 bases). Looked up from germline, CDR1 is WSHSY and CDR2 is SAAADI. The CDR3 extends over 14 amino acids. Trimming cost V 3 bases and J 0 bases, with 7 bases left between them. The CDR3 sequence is CASSDSGSTDTQYF. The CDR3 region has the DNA TGCGCCAGCAGTGACAGCGGGAGCACAGATACGCAGTATTTT.

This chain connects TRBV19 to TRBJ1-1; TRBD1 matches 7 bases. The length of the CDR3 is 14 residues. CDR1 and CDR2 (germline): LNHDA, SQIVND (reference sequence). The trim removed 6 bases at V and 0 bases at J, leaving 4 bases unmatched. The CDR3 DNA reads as TGTGCCAGTAGGCTCGGACAGGTGAACACTGAAGCTTTCTTT. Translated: CASRLGQVNTEAFF. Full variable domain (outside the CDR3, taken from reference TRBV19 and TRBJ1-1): DGGITQSPKYLFRKEGQNVTLSCEQNLNHDAMYWYRQDPGQGLRLIYYSQIVNDFQKGDIAEGYSVSREKKESFPLTVTSAQKNPTAFYLCASRLGQVNTEAFFGQGTRLTVV.

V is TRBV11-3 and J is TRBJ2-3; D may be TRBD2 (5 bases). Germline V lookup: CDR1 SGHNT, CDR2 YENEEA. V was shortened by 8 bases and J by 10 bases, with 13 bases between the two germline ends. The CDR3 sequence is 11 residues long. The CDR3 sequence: CASGDDGAQYF. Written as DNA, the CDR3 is TGTGCCAGCGGTGACGACGGGGCGCAGTATTTT.

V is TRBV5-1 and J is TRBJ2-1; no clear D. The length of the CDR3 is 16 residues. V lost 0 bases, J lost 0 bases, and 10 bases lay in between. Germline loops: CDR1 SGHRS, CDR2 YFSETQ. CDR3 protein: CASSLAPSSSYNEQFF. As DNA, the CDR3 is TGCGCCAGCAGCTTGGCGCCCTCAAGCTCCTACAATGAGCAGTTCTTC.

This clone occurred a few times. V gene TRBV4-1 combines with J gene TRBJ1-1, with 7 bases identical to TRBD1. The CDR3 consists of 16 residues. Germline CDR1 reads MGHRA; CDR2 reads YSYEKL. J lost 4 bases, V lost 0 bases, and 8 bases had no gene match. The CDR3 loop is CASSQDHGTVFTEAFF. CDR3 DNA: TGCGCCAGCAGCCAAGATCACGGGACAGTCTTCACTGAAGCTTTCTTT.

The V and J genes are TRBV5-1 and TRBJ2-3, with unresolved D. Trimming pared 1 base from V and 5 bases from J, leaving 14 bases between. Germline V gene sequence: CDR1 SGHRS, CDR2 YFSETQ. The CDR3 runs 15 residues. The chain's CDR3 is CASSLTTQKGDTQYF. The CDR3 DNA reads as TGCGCCAGCAGCTTGACCACCCAGAAGGGAGATACGCAGTATTTT. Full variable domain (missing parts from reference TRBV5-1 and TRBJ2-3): KAGVTQTPRYLIKTRGQQVTLSCSPISGHRSVSWYQQTPGQGLQFLFEYFSETQRNKGNFPGRFSGRQFSNSRSEMNVSTLELGDSALYLCASSLTTQKGDTQYFGPGTRLTVL.

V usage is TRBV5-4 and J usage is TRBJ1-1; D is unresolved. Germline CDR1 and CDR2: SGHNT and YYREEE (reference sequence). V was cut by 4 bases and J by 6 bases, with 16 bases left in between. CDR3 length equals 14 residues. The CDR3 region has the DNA TGTGCCAGCAGCCTAGACACGGGAAGCCCTGAAGCTTTCTTT. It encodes CASSLDTGSPEAFF.

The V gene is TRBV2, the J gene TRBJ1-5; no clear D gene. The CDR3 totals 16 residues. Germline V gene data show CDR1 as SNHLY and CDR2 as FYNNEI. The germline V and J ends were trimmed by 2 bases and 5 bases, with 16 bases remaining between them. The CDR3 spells CASSEFRLVRYQPQHF. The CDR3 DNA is TGTGCCAGCAGTGAATTCCGTCTAGTTAGGTATCAGCCCCAGCATTTT. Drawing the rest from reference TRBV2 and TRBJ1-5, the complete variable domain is EPEVTQTPSHQVTQMGQEVILRCVPISNHLYFYWYRQILGQKVEFLVSFYNNEISEKSEIFDDQFSVERPDGSNFTLKIRSTKLEDSAMYFCASSEFRLVRYQPQHFGDGTRLSIL.

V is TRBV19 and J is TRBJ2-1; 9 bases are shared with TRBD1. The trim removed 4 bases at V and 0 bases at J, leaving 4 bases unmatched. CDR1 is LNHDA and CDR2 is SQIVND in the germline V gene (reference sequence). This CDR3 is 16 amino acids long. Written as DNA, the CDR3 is TGTGCCAGTAGTACGGGACAGGGCAGCTCCTACAATGAGCAGTTCTTC. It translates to CASSTGQGSSYNEQFF.

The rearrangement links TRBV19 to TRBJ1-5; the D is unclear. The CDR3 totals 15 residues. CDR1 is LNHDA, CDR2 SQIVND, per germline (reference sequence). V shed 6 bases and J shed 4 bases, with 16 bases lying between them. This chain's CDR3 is CASSRTDKPNQPQHF. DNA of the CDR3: TGTGCCAGTAGCAGAACTGATAAGCCTAATCAGCCCCAGCATTTT.

Here the CDR3 reads CAVNRGPNTEAFF. Written as DNA, the CDR3 is TGTGCCGTTAACAGGGGCCCGAACACTGAAGCTTTCTTT. The genes are TRBV30 and TRBJ1-1; 7 nucleotides agree with TRBD1. The CDR3 sequence is 13 residues long. V was clipped by 8 bases and J by 1 base; unmatched bases: 7. Per germline, CDR1 GTSNPN and CDR2 SVGIG (reference sequence).

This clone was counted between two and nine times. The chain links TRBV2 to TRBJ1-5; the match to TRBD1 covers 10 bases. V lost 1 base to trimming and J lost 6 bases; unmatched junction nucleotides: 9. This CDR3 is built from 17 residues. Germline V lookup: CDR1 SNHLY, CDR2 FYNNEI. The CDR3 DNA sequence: TGTGCCAGCAGTGAAGTAGGGGACAGGGGTCTAGGTCAGCCCCAGCATTTT. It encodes CASSEVGDRGLGQPQHF.

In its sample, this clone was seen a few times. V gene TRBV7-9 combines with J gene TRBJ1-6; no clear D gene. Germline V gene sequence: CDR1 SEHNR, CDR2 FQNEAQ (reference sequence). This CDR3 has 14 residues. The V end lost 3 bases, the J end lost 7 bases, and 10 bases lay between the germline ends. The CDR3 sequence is CASSFGRENSPLHF. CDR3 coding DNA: TGTGCCAGCAGCTTTGGAAGGGAGAATTCACCCCTCCACTTT.

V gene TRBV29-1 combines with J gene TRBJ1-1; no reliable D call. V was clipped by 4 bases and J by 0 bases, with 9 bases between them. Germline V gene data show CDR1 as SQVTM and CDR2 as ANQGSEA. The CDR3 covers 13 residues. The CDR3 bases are TGCAGCGTTGTAGGCCAAATGAACACTGAAGCTTTCTTT. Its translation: CSVVGQMNTEAFF.

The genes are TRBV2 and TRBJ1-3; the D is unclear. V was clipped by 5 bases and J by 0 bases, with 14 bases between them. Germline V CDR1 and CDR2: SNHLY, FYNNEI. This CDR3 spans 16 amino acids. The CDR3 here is CASSPVGPSSGNTIYF. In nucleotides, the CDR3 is TGTGCCAGCAGTCCCGTGGGCCCGAGCTCTGGAAACACCATATATTTT. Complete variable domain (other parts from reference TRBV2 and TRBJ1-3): EPEVTQTPSHQVTQMGQEVILRCVPISNHLYFYWYRQILGQKVEFLVSFYNNEISEKSEIFDDQFSVERPDGSNFTLKIRSTKLEDSAMYFCASSPVGPSSGNTIYFGEGSWLTVV.

CDR3 nucleotides: TGTGCCAGCAGTCCGCTTGTTGGGCGTGACGAAAAACTGTTTTTT. Amino acid sequence: CASSPLVGRDEKLFF. V usage is TRBV6-5 and J usage is TRBJ1-4, with D uncertain. CDR3 length: 15 amino acids. Looked up from germline, CDR1 is MNHEY and CDR2 is SVGAGI. Trimming removed 5 bases at V and 8 bases at J, with 18 bases between.

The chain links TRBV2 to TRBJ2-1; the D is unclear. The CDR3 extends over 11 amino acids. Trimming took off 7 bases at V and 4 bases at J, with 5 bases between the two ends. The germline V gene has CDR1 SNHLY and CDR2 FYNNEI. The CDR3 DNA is TGTGCCAGCACCCCTTACAATGAGCAGTTCTTC. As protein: CASTPYNEQFF.

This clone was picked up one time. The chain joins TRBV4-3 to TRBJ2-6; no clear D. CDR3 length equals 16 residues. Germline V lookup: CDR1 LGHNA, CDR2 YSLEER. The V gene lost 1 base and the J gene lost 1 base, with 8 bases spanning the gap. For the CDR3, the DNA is TGCGCCAGCAGCCAAGCAACGGGTTCTGGGGCCAACGTCCTGACTTTC. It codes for CASSQATGSGANVLTF.

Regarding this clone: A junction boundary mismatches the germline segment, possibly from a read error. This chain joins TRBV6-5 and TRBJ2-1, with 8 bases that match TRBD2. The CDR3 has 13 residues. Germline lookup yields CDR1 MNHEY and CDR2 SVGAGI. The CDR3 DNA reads TGTGCCAGCAGTTTTTCTTGGACTAGCCCGACCCTCTTC. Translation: CASSFSWTSPTLF.

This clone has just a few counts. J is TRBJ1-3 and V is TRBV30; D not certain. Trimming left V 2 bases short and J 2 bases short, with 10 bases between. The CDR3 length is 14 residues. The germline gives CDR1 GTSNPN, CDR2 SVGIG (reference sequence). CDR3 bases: TGTGCCTGGAGTATCGAGCGAACTGGAAACACCATATATTTT. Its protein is CAWSIERTGNTIYF.

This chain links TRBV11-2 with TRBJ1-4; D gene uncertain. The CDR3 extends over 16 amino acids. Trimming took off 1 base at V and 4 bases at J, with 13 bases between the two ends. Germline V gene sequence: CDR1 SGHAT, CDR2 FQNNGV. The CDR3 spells CASSLVGPRGNEKLFF. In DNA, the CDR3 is TGTGCCAGCAGCTTAGTTGGCCCCCGTGGTAATGAAAAACTGTTTTTT.

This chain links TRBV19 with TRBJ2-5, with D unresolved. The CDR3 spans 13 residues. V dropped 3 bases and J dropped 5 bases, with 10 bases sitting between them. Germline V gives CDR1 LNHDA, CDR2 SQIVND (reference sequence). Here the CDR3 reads CASSIQVRETQYF. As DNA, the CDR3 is TGTGCCAGTAGTATCCAGGTACGGGAGACCCAGTACTTC.

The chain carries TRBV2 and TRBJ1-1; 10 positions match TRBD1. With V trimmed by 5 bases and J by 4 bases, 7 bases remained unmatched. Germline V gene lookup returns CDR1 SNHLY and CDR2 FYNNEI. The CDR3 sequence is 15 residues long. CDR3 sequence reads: CASSLRTGGITEAFF. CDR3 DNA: TGTGCCAGCAGTCTGAGGACAGGGGGAATCACTGAAGCTTTCTTT.